The subject of this entry is one TCR beta chain. Per germline, CDR1 KGHSH and CDR2 LQKENI. Trimming stripped 2 bases from V and 6 bases from J, with 8 bases between. The CDR3 loop spans 13 amino acids. Individuals drawn from around 25 US areas were about 18 to 95 years old. These data come from a study of blood T cell repertoires in COVID-19. Study background: Some COVID-19 samples were acute and others convalescent; all came from the United States, Italy and Spain. The cDNA or gDNA used as material had been derived from T cells, B-cell-depleted T cells, or PBMCs.

In the authors' methods: Reference gene primer amplification gave nucleated cell count estimates. Generated by immunoSEQ multiplex PCR, the TCRdb table keeps only in-frame clones and is missing some. V, J and clone size were drawn from that table, and D and trimming were deduced from the DNA. The sample lists 490,000 or so clones; 80% to 90% were seen once. The chain has TRBV18 and TRBJ1-5; D remains ambiguous. The receptor's source is a woman aged 60 to 75 who had recovered from COVID-19. Source material: PBMCs or T cells enriched from blood (not recorded which). CDR3 DNA: TGTGCCAGCTCACCAGGGGAGGGTCAGCCCCAGCATTTT. It encodes CASSPGEGQPQHF. The whole variable domain, filled in from reference TRBV18 and TRBJ1-5, reads NAGVMQNPRHLVRRRGQEARLRCSPMKGHSHVYWYRQLPEEGLKFMVYLQKENIIDESGMPKERFSAEFPKEGPSILRIQQVVRGDSAAYFCASSPGEGQPQHFGDGTRLSIL.